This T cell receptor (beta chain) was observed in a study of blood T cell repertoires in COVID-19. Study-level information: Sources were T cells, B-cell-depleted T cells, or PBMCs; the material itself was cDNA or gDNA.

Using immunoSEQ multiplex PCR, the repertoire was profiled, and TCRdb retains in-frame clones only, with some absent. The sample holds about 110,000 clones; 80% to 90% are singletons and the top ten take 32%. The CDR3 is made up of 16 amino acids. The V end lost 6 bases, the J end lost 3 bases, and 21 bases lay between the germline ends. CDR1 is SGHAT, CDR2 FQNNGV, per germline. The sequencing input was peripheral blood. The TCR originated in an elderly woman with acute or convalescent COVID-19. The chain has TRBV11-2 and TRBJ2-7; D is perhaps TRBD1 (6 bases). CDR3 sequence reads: CASRSRTQGFYYEQYF. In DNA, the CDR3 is TGTGCCAGCAGGTCCCGGACTCAGGGGTTCTACTACGAGCAGTACTTC.